This TCR beta chain emerged from a study of cytomegalovirus exposure and HLA in healthy donors. Study outcomes and limitations: A missense DCLRE1C variant was associated with V- and J-gene trimming of TCR beta chains in a later analysis, and an independent cohort replicated the association.

As concerns this clone: Its antigen is still unknown.

The V gene's germline CDR1 is MDHEN and CDR2 SYDVKM. Trimming took off 4 bases at V and 4 bases at J, with 20 bases between the two ends. This CDR3 region has 17 residues. The primer mix had 60 Vbeta and 13 Jbeta primers. Sequencing was performed with immunoSEQ multiplex PCR; in TCRdb, only in-frame clones are kept and a portion is missing. The sample holds roughly 200,000 clones, roughly four fifths seen once. Everyone who donated was a healthy bone marrow donor. Sampled while nominally healthy, donors likely had unrecorded immune exposures. This TCR was sampled from a male donor in good health and CMV-seronegative. V is TRBV28 and J is TRBJ1-3; maybe TRBD1 (5 bases). Sample: PBMCs. CDR3 sequence reads: CASSSLPGLTAGNTIYF. The CDR3 DNA follows: TGTGCCAGCAGTTCCCTTCCGGGACTAACGGCGGGAAACACCATATATTTT.